The 9 T cell receptor beta chains below all came from one sample that was sequenced in a study of T cells after yellow fever vaccination. TCRdb called the 5' RACE reads again in MiXCR, with one record for every CDR3 protein. The data show 250,000 to 400,000 distinct CDR3 sequences, with 3.5% to 5% seen just once and just under 20% held by the top ten. Sequenced material: PBMCs, taken 15 days after the yellow fever booster vaccination. The source of these receptors is a man aged 18 to 35 who received the YFV17D yellow fever vaccine.

V gene TRBV11-1 combines with J gene TRBJ2-1, with a weak D call TRBD2 (6 bases). This CDR3 contains 15 residues. V was cut by 5 bases and J by 8 bases, with 19 bases left in between. Germline values: CDR1 SGHAT, CDR2 FQDESV (reference sequence). The CDR3 here is CASSDLISGGDEQFF. CDR3 DNA: TGTGCCAGCAGCGATCTTATATCAGGCGGGGATGAGCAGTTCTTC. Combining the CDR3 with reference TRBV11-1 and TRBJ2-1 gives the whole variable domain EAEVAQSPRYKITEKSQAVAFWCDPISGHATLYWYRQILGQGPELLVQFQDESVVDDSQLPKDRFSAERLKGVDSTLKIQPAELGDSAMYLCASSDLISGGDEQFFGPGTRLTVL.

CDR3 residues: CASSAQTGKGANVLTF. DNA for the CDR3: TGTGCCAGCAGCGCGCAAACAGGGAAAGGGGCCAACGTCCTGACTTTC. The chain links TRBV9 to TRBJ2-6; weak D call: TRBD1 (6 bases). Per the germline V gene, CDR1 is SGDLS and CDR2 is YYNGEE. With 3 bases removed from V and 4 bases from J, the gap between germline ends came to 14 bases. This CDR3 region has 16 residues.

This clonotype appeared many times. The chain couples TRBV7-9 to TRBJ2-7, with unresolved D. CDR3 length: 14 residues. V lost 8 bases and J 4 bases, leaving 18 bases between the germline ends. Germline V CDR1 and CDR2: SEHNR, FQNEAQ (reference sequence). Written as DNA, the CDR3 is TGTGCCAGCTCCCAGGAGCTCGCTCCATACGAGCAGTACGTC. Translation: CASSQELAPYEQYV.

The V call is TRBV20-1, the J call TRBJ1-6; maybe TRBD1 (5 bases). Germline loops: CDR1 DFQATT, CDR2 SNEGSKA (reference sequence). This CDR3 region has 15 residues. Trimming took 5 bases from V and 8 from J, leaving 19 bases between them. The CDR3: CSAGGEGRYYSPLHF. DNA for the CDR3: TGCAGTGCTGGGGGGGAGGGACGGTATTATTCACCCCTCCACTTT.

The V call is TRBV7-8, the J call TRBJ1-1; maybe TRBD1 (5 bases). The CDR3 spans 16 residues. The germline gives CDR1 SGHVS, CDR2 FQNEAQ. V gave up 3 bases and J gave up 2 bases, with 16 bases separating them. The CDR3 protein is CASSFALGQGNTEAFF. The CDR3 bases are TGTGCCAGCAGCTTTGCCTTAGGGCAGGGAAACACTGAAGCTTTCTTT.

This clonotype was detected many times. The chain has TRBV6-5 and TRBJ2-1, with D tentatively TRBD1 (6 bases). CDR3 length: 16 amino acids. CDR1 MNHEY and CDR2 SVGAGI come from the germline V gene. V was pared by 6 bases and J by 0 bases, with 15 bases between. Written as DNA, the CDR3 is TGTGCCAGCAGGAACAGGGATATTCACTCCTACAATGAGCAGTTCTTC. It translates to CASRNRDIHSYNEQFF.

This clonotype has at least ten counts. This chain connects TRBV6-2 or TRBV6-3 to TRBJ1-5; TRBD1 is a possible D gene (5 bases). The V and J ends lost 2 bases and 1 base respectively, with 15 bases between them. Per germline, CDR1 MNHEY and CDR2 SVGEGT. CDR3 length: 17 amino acids. This CDR3 is CASSYGPGPWSNQPQHF. CDR3 DNA: TGTGCCAGCAGTTACGGGCCAGGGCCGTGGAGCAATCAGCCCCAGCATTTT.

The chain employs TRBV7-3 and TRBJ2-5; D tentatively reads TRBD1 or TRBD2 (6 bases each). Germline lookup yields CDR1 SGHTA and CDR2 FQGTGA. The CDR3 is made up of 16 amino acids. The ends were cut back, 2 bases at V and 1 base at J, with 14 bases in the middle. DNA for the CDR3: TGTGCCAGCAGCTTATGGGGGGCCGAGTCCCAAGAGACCCAGTACTTC. Translating it yields CASSLWGAESQETQYF.

The chain combines TRBV7-2 with TRBJ1-3, with a tentative D call TRBD1 (5 bases). There are 16 residues in the CDR3. Trimming removed 6 bases at V and 0 bases at J, with 15 bases between. Per germline, CDR1 SGHTA and CDR2 FQGNSA. The chain's CDR3 is CASSPGRQISGNTIYF. CDR3 coding DNA: TGTGCCAGCAGTCCGGGACGGCAGATCTCTGGAAACACCATATATTTT.